This TCR beta chain was identified in a study of naive and memory T cell subsets. V was trimmed by 0 bases and J by 3 bases, leaving 11 bases between them. The CDR3 is 15 residues long. Germline V gene sequence: CDR1 GTSNPN, CDR2 SVGIG (reference sequence). TCR cDNA received a 3' ligated oligonucleotide that carried a UMI. The SP2 primer and nested alpha and beta constant region primers amplified ligated cDNA in four rounds. TCRdb called the 5' RACE reads again in MiXCR, with one record for every CDR3 protein. The profile covers some 60,000 distinct CDR3 sequences, with 6% to 8% appearing a single time and over 8% taken by the ten largest.

The gene calls are TRBV30 and TRBJ2-2; TRBD2 might be the D (5 bases). This sequence was found in a female donor in good health. In DNA, the CDR3 is TGTGCCTGGAGTGTCGGGGTTGGTCACACCGGGGAGCTGTTTTTT. Its translation: CAWSVGVGHTGELFF.